This T cell receptor (beta chain) emerged from a study of blood T cell repertoires in COVID-19. Study as a whole: The analysed material was cDNA or gDNA that came from T cells, B-cell-depleted T cells, or PBMCs.

This table comes from immunoSEQ multiplex PCR, and its TCRdb copy is limited to in-frame clones, with some not included. The sample has tens of thousands of clones; about 90% are singletons. V was clipped by 10 bases and J by 5 bases; unmatched bases: 9. The germline gives CDR1 MDHEN, CDR2 SYDVKM. The CDR3 is made up of 13 amino acids. The clonotype comes from a man younger than 30 with COVID-19, enrolled during active disease. Sequencing was performed on peripheral blood. The rearrangement joins TRBV28 to TRBJ2-7; TRBD1 matches at 9 bases. DNA of the CDR3: TGTGCCACCCGAGGACAGGGGAGGAACGAGCAGTACTTC. Its protein is CATRGQGRNEQYF.